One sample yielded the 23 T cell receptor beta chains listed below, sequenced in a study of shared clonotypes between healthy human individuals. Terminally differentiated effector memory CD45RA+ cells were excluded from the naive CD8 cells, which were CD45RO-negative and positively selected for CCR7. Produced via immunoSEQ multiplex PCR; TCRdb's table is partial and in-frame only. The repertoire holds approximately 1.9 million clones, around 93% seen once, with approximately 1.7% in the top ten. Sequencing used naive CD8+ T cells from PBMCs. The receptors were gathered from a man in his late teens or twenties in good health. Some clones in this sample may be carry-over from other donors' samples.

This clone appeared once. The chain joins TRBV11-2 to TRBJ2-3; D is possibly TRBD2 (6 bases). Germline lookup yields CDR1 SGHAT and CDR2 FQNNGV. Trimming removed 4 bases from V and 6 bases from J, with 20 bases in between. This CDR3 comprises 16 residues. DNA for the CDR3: TGTGCCAGCAGCTACTTCCGGGACTCCCAGTCCGATACGCAGTATTTT. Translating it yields CASSYFRDSQSDTQYF.

CDR3 in amino acids: CASSPRRTSDYEQYF. The CDR3 region has the DNA TGTGCCAGCAGTCCACGTCGGACCTCCGACTACGAGCAGTACTTC. The chain has TRBV28 and TRBJ2-7; D unresolved. V was pared by 5 bases and J by 3 bases, with 17 bases between. The germline V gene encodes CDR1 MDHEN and CDR2 SYDVKM. The CDR3 length is 15 residues.

This CDR3 reads CASSPGLAGVRETQYF. The CDR3 DNA follows: TGTGCCAGCAGCCCGGGACTAGCGGGAGTTCGAGAGACCCAGTACTTC. The rearrangement links TRBV5-8 to TRBJ2-5; 14 positions match TRBD2. Germline V CDR1 and CDR2: SGHTS, YDEGEE. The CDR3 has 16 residues. The V gene end was trimmed by 4 bases and the J gene end by 4 bases; junction bases not matched to a gene: 6. The full variable domain, in which reference TRBV5-8 and TRBJ2-5 provide the parts outside the CDR3, is EAGVTQSPTHLIKTRGQQATLRCSPISGHTSVYWYQQALGLGLQFLLWYDEGEERNRGNFPPRFSGRQFPNYSSELNVNALELEDSALYLCASSPGLAGVRETQYFGPGTRLLVL.

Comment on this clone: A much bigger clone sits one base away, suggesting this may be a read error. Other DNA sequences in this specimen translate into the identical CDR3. The DNA for the CDR3 is TGTGCCAGCAGCTCCACAGATACGCAGTATTTT. Translated, it gives CASSSTDTQYF. This sequence joins TRBV11-3 and TRBJ2-3; D unclear. The germline V gene encodes CDR1 SGHNT and CDR2 YENEEA. Trimming pared 4 bases from V and 2 bases from J, leaving 1 base between. This CDR3 is built from 11 residues. The full variable domain, completed using reference TRBV11-3 and TRBJ2-3, is EAGVVQSPRYKIIEKKQPVAFWCNPISGHNTLYWYLQNLGQGPELLIRYENEEAVDDSQLPKDRFSAERLKGVDSTLKIQPAELGDSAVYLCASSSTDTQYFGPGTRLTVL.

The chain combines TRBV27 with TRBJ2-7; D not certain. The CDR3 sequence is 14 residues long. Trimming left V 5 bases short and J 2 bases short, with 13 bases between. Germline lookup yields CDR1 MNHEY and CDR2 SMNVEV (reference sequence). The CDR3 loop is CASSELPHAYEQYF. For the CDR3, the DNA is TGTGCCAGCAGTGAACTCCCGCATGCCTACGAGCAGTACTTC.

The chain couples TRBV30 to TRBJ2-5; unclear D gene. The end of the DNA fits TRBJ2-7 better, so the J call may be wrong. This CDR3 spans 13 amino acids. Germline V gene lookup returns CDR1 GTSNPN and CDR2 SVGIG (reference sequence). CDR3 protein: CAWTDGSSYEQYF. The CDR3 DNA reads TGTGCCTGGACGGACGGTAGCTCCTACGAGCAGTACTTC.

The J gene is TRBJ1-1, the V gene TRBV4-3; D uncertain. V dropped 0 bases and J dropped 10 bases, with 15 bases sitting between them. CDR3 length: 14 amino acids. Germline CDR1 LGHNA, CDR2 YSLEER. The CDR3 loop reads CASSQDGRGLAAFF. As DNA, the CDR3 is TGCGCCAGCAGCCAAGATGGACGGGGTTTGGCAGCTTTCTTT.

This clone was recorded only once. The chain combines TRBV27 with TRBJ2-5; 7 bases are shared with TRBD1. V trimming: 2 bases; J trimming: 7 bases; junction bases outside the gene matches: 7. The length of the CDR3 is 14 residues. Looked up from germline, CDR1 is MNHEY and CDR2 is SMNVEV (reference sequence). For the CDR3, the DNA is TGTGCCAGCAGTTTAACAAGGGGGCCGGGGACCCAGTACTTC. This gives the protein CASSLTRGPGTQYF.

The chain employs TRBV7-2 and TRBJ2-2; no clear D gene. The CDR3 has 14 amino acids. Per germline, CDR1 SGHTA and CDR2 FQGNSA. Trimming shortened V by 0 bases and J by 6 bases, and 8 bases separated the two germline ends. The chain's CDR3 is CASSLAPLAGELFF. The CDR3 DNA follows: TGTGCCAGCAGCTTAGCGCCTCTCGCCGGGGAGCTGTTTTTT.

The DNA for the CDR3 is TGTGCCAGCAGCCAAGGGGAGGATCAGCCCCAGCATTTT. Its protein product is CASSQGEDQPQHF. The genes are TRBV7-9 and TRBJ1-5; D may be TRBD1 (5 bases). This CDR3 comprises 13 residues. The V gene's germline CDR1 is SEHNR and CDR2 FQNEAQ (reference sequence). Trimming removed 5 bases at V and 5 bases at J, with 10 bases between.

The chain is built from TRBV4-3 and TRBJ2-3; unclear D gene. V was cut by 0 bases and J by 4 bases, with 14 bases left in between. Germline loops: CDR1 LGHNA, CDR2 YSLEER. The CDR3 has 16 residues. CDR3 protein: CASSQDNSSPSDTQYF. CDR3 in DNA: TGCGCCAGCAGCCAAGATAACAGCAGTCCATCAGATACGCAGTATTTT.

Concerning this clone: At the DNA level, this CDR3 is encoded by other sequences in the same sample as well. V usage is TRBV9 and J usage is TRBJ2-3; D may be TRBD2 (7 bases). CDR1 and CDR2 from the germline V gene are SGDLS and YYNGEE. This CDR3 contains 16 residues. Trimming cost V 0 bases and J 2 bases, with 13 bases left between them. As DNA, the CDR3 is TGTGCCAGCAGCGTAGGAGGGGGGGGAACCACAGATACGCAGTATTTT. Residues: CASSVGGGGTTDTQYF.

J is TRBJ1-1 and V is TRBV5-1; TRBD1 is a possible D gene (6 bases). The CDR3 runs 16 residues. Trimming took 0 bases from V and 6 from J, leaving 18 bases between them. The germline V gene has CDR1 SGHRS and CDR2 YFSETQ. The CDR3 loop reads CASSLVPSGGLAEAFF. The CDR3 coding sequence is TGCGCCAGCAGCTTGGTTCCGAGCGGGGGGCTTGCTGAAGCTTTCTTT.

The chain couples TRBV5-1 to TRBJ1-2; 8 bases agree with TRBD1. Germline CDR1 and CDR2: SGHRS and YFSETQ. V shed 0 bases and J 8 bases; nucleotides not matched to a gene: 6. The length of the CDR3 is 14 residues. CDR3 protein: CASSLAQGAEGYTF. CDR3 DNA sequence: TGCGCCAGCAGCTTGGCCCAGGGGGCTGAGGGCTACACCTTC. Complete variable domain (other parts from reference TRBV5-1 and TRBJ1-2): KAGVTQTPRYLIKTRGQQVTLSCSPISGHRSVSWYQQTPGQGLQFLFEYFSETQRNKGNFPGRFSGRQFSNSRSEMNVSTLELGDSALYLCASSLAQGAEGYTFGSGTRLTVV.

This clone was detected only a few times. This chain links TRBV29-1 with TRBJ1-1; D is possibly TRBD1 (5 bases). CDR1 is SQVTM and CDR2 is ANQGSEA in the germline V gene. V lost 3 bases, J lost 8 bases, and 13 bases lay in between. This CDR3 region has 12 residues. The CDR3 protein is CSVDWGVGEAFF. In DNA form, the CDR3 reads TGCAGCGTTGATTGGGGGGTTGGGGAAGCTTTCTTT. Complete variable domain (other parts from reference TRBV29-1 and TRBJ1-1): SAVISQKPSRDICQRGTSLTIQCQVDSQVTMMFWYRQQPGQSLTLIATANQGSEATYESGFVIDKFPISRPNLTFSTLTVSNMSPEDSSIYLCSVDWGVGEAFFGQGTRLTVV.

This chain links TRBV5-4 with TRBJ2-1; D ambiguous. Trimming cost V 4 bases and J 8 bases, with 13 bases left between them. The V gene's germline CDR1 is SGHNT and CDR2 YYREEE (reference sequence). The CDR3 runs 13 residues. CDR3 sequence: CASSPGSSYEQFF. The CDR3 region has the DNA TGTGCCAGCAGCCCTGGAAGCAGTTATGAGCAGTTCTTC.

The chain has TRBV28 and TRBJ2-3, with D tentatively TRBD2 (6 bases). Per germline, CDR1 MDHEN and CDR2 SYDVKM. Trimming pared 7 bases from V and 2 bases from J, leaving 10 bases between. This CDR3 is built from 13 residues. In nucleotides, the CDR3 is TGTGCCAGCACAGCGGGCCACACAGATACGCAGTATTTT. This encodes CASTAGHTDTQYF.

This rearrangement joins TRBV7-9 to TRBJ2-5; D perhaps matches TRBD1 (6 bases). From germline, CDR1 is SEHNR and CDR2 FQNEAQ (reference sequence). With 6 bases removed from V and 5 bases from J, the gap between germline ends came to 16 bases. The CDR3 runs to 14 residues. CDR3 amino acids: CASRDQGRMETQYF. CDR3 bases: TGTGCCAGCAGAGACCAGGGGAGAATGGAGACCCAGTACTTC.

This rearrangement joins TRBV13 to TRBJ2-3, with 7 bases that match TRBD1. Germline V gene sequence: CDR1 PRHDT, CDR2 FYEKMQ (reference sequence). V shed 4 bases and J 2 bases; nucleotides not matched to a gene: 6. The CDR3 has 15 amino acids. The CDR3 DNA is TGTGCCAGCAGCTCCGTACAGGGGTTCACAGATACGCAGTATTTT. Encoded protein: CASSSVQGFTDTQYF.

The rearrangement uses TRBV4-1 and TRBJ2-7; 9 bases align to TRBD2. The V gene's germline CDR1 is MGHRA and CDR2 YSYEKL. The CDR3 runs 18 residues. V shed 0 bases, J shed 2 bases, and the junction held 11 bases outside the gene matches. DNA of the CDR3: TGCGCCAGCAGCCAAGATAGGCGACTAGCGGATATAACCTACGAGCAGTACTTC. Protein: CASSQDRRLADITYEQYF.

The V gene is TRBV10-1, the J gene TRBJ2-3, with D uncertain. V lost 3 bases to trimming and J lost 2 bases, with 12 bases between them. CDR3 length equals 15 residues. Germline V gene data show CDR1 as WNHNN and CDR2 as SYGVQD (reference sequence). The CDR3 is CASSDGSAYTDTQYF. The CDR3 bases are TGCGCCAGCAGTGATGGCAGCGCCTACACAGATACGCAGTATTTT.

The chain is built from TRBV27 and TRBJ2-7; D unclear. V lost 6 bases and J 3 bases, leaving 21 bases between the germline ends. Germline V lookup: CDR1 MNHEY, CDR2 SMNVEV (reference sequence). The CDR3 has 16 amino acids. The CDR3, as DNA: TGTGCCAGCAGCTATTTGCGTGGGCGCGAGATCTACGAGCAGTACTTC. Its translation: CASSYLRGREIYEQYF.

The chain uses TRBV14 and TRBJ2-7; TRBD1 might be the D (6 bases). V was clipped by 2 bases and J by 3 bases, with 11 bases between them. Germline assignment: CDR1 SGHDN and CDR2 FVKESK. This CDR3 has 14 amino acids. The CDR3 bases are TGTGCCAGCAGCCAACAGGGGTGGCACTACGAGCAGTACTTC. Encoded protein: CASSQQGWHYEQYF.